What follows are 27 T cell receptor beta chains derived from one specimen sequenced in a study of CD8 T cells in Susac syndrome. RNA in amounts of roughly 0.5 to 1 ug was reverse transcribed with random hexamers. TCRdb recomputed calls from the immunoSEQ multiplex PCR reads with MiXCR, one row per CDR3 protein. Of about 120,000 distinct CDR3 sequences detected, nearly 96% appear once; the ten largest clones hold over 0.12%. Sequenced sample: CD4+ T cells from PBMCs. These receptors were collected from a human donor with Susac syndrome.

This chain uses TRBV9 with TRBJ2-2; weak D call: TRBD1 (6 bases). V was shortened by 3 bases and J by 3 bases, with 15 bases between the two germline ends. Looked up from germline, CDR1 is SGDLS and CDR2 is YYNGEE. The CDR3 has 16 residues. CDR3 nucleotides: TGTGCCAGCAGCGCCGAGGGGACAATCTACACCGGGGAGCTGTTTTTT. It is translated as CASSAEGTIYTGELFF.

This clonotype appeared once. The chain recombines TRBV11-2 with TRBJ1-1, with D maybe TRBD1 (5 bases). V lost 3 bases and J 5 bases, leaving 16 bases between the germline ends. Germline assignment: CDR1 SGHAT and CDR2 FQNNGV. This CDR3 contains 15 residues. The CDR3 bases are TGTGCCAGCAGCTTTTTGTTTGCTCGGGGGACTGAAGCTTTCTTT. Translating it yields CASSFLFARGTEAFF. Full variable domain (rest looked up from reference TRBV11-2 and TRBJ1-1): EAGVAQSPRYKIIEKRQSVAFWCNPISGHATLYWYQQILGQGPKLLIQFQNNGVVDDSQLPKDRFSAERLKGVDSTLKIQPAKLEDSAVYLCASSFLFARGTEAFFGQGTRLTVV.

The CDR3 bases are TGTGCCAGCAGCCCAGGGCAAATACAGGGGGCAGAGGACATTCAGTACTTC. It codes for CASSPGQIQGAEDIQYF. The chain couples TRBV5-6 to TRBJ2-4; 9 positions agree with TRBD1. Germline assignment: CDR1 SGHDT and CDR2 YYEEEE. This CDR3 region has 17 residues. V was pared by 4 bases and J by 8 bases, with 16 bases of the junction left unmatched.

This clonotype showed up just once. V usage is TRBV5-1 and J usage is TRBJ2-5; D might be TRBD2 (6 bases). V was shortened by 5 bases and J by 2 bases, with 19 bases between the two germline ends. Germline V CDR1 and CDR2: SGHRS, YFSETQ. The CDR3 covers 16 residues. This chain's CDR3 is CASRRAGGPRQETQYF. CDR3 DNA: TGCGCCAGCAGAAGGGCTGGAGGGCCCAGGCAAGAGACCCAGTACTTC. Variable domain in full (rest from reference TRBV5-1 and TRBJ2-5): KAGVTQTPRYLIKTRGQQVTLSCSPISGHRSVSWYQQTPGQGLQFLFEYFSETQRNKGNFPGRFSGRQFSNSRSEMNVSTLELGDSALYLCASRRAGGPRQETQYFGPGTRLLVL.

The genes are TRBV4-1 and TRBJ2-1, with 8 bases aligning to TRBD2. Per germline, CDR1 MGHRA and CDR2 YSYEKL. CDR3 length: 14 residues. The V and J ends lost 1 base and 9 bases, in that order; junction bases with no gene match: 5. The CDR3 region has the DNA TGCGCCAGCAGCCAAGCGGGAGGGCCGGTTGAGCAGTTCTTC. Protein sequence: CASSQAGGPVEQFF.

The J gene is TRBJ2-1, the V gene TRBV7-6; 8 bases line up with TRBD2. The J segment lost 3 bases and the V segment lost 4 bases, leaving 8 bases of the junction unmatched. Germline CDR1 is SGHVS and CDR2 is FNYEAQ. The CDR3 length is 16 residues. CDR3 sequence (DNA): TGTGCCAGCAGCTCCCGTTCGAGCGGGAGCTACAATGAGCAGTTCTTC. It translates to CASSSRSSGSYNEQFF.

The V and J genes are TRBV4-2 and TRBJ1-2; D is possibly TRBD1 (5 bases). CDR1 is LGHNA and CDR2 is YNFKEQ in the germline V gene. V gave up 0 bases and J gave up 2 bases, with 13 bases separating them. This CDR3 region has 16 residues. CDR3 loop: CASSQDGLTENYGYTF. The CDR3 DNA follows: TGTGCCAGCAGCCAAGATGGTTTGACAGAAAACTATGGCTACACCTTC.

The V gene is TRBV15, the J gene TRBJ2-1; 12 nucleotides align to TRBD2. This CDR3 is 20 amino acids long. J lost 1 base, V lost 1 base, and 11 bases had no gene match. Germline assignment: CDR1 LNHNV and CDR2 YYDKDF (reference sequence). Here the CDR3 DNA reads TGTGCCACCAGCAGAGCCAGGGGGACTAGCGGGCCGGGATCCTACAATGAGCAGTTCTTC. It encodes CATSRARGTSGPGSYNEQFF.

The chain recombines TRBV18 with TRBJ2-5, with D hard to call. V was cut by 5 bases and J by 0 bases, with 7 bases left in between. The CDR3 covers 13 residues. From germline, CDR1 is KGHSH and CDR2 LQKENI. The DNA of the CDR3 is TGTGCCAGCTCATGGGCCTACCAAGAGACCCAGTACTTC. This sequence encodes CASSWAYQETQYF. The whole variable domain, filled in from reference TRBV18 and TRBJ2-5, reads NAGVMQNPRHLVRRRGQEARLRCSPMKGHSHVYWYRQLPEEGLKFMVYLQKENIIDESGMPKERFSAEFPKEGPSILRIQQVVRGDSAAYFCASSWAYQETQYFGPGTRLLVL.

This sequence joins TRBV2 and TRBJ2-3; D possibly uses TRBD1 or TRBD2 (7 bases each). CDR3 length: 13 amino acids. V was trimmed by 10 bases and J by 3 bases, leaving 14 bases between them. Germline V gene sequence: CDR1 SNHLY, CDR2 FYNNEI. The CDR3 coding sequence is TGTGCCACAGGGGGGGAGGGGACAGATACGCAGTATTTT. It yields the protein CATGGEGTDTQYF. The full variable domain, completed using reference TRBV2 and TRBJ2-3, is EPEVTQTPSHQVTQMGQEVILRCVPISNHLYFYWYRQILGQKVEFLVSFYNNEISEKSEIFDDQFSVERPDGSNFTLKIRSTKLEDSAMYFCATGGEGTDTQYFGPGTRLTVL.

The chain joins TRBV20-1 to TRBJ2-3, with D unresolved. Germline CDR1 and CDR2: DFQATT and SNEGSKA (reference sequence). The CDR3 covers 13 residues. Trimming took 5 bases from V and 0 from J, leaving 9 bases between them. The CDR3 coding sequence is TGCAGTGCTCGGCCGACCAGCACAGATACGCAGTATTTT. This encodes CSARPTSTDTQYF.

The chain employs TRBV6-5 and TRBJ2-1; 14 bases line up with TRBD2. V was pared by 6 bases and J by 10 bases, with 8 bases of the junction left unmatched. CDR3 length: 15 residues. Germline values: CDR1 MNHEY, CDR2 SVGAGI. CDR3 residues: CASSSGTSGRREQFF. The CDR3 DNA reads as TGTGCCAGCAGCTCAGGGACTAGCGGGAGACGGGAGCAGTTCTTC.

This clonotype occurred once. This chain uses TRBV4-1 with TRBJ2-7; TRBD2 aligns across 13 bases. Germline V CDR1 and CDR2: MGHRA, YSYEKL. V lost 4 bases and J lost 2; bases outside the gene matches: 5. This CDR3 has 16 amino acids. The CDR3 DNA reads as TGCGCCAGCAGCCGGGGACTAGCGGGATCAACCTACGAGCAGTACTTC. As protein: CASSRGLAGSTYEQYF.

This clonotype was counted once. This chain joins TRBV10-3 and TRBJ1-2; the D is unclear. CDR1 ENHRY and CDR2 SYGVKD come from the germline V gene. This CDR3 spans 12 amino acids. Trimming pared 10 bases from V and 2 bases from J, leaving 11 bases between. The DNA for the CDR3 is TGTGCCACCCGGGCCGGGAACTATGGCTACACCTTC. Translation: CATRAGNYGYTF.

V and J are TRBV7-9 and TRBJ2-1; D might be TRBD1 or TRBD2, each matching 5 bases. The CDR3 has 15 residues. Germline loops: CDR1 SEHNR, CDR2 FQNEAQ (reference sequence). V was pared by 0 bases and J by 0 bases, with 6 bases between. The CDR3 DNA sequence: TGTGCCAGCAGCTTAGCGGGGACCTCCTACAATGAGCAGTTCTTC. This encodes CASSLAGTSYNEQFF.

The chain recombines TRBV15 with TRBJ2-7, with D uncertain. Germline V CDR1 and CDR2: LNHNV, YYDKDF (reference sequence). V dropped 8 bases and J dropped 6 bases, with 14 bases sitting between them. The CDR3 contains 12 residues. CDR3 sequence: CATRQAGGEQYF. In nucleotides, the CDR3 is TGTGCCACCCGACAAGCCGGCGGCGAGCAGTACTTC.

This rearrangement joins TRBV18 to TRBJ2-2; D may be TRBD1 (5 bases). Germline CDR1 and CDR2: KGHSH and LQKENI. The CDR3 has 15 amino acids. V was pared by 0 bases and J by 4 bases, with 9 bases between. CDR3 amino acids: CASSPPQGATGELFF. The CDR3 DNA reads TGTGCCAGCTCACCACCCCAAGGGGCCACCGGGGAGCTGTTTTTT.

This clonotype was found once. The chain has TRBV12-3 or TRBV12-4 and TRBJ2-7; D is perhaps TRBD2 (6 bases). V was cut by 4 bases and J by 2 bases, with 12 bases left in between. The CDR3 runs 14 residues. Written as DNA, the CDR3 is TGTGCCAGCAGTTCGGGGGACCGAGCCTACGAGCAGTACTTC. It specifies CASSSGDRAYEQYF.

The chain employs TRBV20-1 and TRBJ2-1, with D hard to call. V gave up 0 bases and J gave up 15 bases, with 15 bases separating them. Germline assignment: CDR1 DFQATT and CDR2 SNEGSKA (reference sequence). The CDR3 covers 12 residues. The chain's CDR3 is CSARDLTPSPFF. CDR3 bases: TGCAGTGCTAGAGATCTGACTCCCTCTCCGTTCTTC.

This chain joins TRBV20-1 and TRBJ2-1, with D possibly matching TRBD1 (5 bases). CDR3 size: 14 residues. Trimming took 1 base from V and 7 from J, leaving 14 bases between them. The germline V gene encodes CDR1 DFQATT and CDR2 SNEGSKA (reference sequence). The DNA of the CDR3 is TGCAGTGCTAGAGTGCAGGGCCCGGGTAATGAGCAGTTCTTC. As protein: CSARVQGPGNEQFF.

In DNA, the CDR3 is TGTGCCAGCAGCCAAGGGGGGAGGGCCGATGAGACCCAGTACTTC. This codes for CASSQGGRADETQYF. This chain uses TRBV4-2 with TRBJ2-5; 7 bases line up with TRBD2. V lost 1 base, J lost 5 bases, and 7 bases stayed unmatched. The V gene's germline CDR1 is LGHNA and CDR2 YNFKEQ. This CDR3 comprises 15 residues.

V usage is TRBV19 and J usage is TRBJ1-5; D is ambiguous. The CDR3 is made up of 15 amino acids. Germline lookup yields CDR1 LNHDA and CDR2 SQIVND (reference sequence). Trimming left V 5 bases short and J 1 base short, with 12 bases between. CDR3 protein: CASSWAASSNQPQHF. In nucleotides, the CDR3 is TGTGCCAGTAGTTGGGCAGCGTCAAGCAATCAGCCCCAGCATTTT.

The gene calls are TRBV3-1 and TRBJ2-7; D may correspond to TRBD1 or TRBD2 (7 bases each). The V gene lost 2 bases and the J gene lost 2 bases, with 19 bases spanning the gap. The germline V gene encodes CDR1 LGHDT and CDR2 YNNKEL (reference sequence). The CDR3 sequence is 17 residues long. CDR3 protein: CASSQPRGPSGAYEQYF. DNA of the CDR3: TGTGCCAGCAGCCAACCGAGGGGGCCTAGCGGTGCCTACGAGCAGTACTTC.

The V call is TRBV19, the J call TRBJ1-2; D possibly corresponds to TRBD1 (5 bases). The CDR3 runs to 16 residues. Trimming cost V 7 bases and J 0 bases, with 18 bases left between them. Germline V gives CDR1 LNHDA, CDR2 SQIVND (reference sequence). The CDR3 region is CASMSGGILSNYGYTF. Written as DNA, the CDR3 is TGTGCCAGTATGTCCGGGGGGATCTTATCTAACTATGGCTACACCTTC.

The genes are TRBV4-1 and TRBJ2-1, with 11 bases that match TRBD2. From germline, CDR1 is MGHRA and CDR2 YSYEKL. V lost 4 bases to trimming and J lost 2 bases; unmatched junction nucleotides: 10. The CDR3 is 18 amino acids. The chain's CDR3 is CASSRLTSGNSAYNEQFF. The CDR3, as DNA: TGCGCCAGCAGCCGTCTGACTAGCGGGAATAGTGCCTACAATGAGCAGTTCTTC.

CDR3 residues: CASSSTSGRAGETQYF. The CDR3 nucleotides read TGCGCCAGCAGCTCGACTAGCGGGAGGGCCGGAGAGACCCAGTACTTC. The V and J genes are TRBV5-1 and TRBJ2-5; 14 nucleotides match TRBD2. This CDR3 is built from 16 residues. Germline loops: CDR1 SGHRS, CDR2 YFSETQ. V gave up 3 bases and J gave up 4 bases; unmatched junction bases: 5.

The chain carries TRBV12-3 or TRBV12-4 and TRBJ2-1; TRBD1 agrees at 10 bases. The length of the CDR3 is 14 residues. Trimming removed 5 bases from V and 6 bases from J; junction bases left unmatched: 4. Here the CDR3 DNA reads TGTGCCAGCAGTCCTCGGGACAGGGGCAATGAGCAGTTCTTC. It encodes CASSPRDRGNEQFF.